One sample yielded the 13 T cell receptor beta chains listed below, sequenced in a study of T cells in Graves' hyperthyroidism and ophthalmopathy. Using RNA transcripts as the source, TCR beta CDR3 regions were amplified. A set of HTBI primers served as the primers for a first-round RT-PCR of the TCR CDR3. TCRdb fed the multiplex PCR reads into MiXCR, producing one record per CDR3 protein. This table has under 350,000 distinct CDR3 sequences, 18% appearing once. The sequenced sample was blood. The source is a woman aged 50 to 60 with Graves' hyperthyroidism.

This clonotype was picked up a small number of times. The gene calls are TRBV9 and TRBJ2-1; 7 bases agree with TRBD2. Looked up from germline, CDR1 is SGDLS and CDR2 is YYNGEE. This CDR3 contains 13 residues. V lost 3 bases and J lost 5; bases outside the gene matches: 2. This CDR3 reads CASSGGSHNEQFF. The CDR3 region has the DNA TGTGCCAGCAGCGGCGGGAGTCACAATGAGCAGTTCTTC.

This clonotype was picked up many times. The V gene is TRBV2, the J gene TRBJ1-2, with D possibly matching TRBD1 (5 bases). With 5 bases removed from V and 5 bases from J, the gap between germline ends came to 18 bases. Germline V gene data show CDR1 as SNHLY and CDR2 as FYNNEI. There are 15 residues in the CDR3. CDR3 in amino acids: CASSPDGSRGYGYTF. CDR3 nucleotide sequence: TGTGCCAGCAGTCCTGACGGTAGTAGGGGTTATGGCTACACCTTC.

In this sample, this clonotype turned up a few times. J is TRBJ2-1 and V is TRBV7-2, with 11 bases identical to TRBD1. This CDR3 is 17 amino acids long. Germline loops: CDR1 SGHTA, CDR2 FQGNSA. The trim removed 4 bases at V and 5 bases at J, leaving 10 bases unmatched. In nucleotides, the CDR3 is TGTGCCAGCAGCTCGCAGGCCGGACAGGGGGCTAACAATGAGCAGTTCTTC. This gives the protein CASSSQAGQGANNEQFF.

This clonotype was counted between two and nine times. A read error may be the cause here, since a much bigger clone is one base away. V is TRBV14 and J is TRBJ2-5, with D unclear. Deletions cut 3 bases from V and 0 bases from J, with 2 bases between. The CDR3 has 12 amino acids. CDR1 and CDR2 (germline): SGHDN, FVKESK. The chain's CDR3 is CASSQNQETQYF. The CDR3 DNA is TGTGCCAGCAGCCAGAACCAAGAGACCCAGTACTTC.

The chain employs TRBV6-1 and TRBJ2-3; D remains ambiguous. Germline lookup yields CDR1 MNHNS and CDR2 SASEGT. The CDR3 spans 15 residues. V was shortened by 5 bases and J by 1 base, with 13 bases between the two germline ends. CDR3 nucleotides: TGTGCCAGCAGTCCGACTGAATTCGGCACAGATACGCAGTATTTT. Amino acids: CASSPTEFGTDTQYF.

This clonotype was found many times. This rearrangement joins TRBV10-2 to TRBJ2-1, with D perhaps TRBD2 (5 bases). CDR1 is WSHSY, CDR2 SAAADI, per germline. The V end lost 4 bases, the J end lost 4 bases, and 8 bases lay between the germline ends. The CDR3 has 13 residues. As DNA, the CDR3 is TGCGCCAGCAGTGGTGGACTTTACAATGAGCAGTTCTTC. Translation: CASSGGLYNEQFF.

The V and J genes are TRBV12-3 or TRBV12-4 and TRBJ1-4; the D gene is possibly TRBD1 (6 bases). V lost 5 bases and J 7 bases, leaving 17 bases between the germline ends. The CDR3 has 15 residues. The CDR3: CASSTRGGSGEKLFF. The CDR3 region has the DNA TGTGCCAGCAGTACCAGGGGAGGGAGCGGTGAAAAACTGTTTTTT.

In this sample, this clonotype turned up a few times. V gene TRBV20-1 combines with J gene TRBJ2-7; either TRBD1 or TRBD2 may fit D (7 bases each). Germline CDR1 is DFQATT and CDR2 is SNEGSKA (reference sequence). This CDR3 spans 14 amino acids. The CDR3 loop reads CSARDGEGAYEQYV. In DNA form, the CDR3 reads TGCAGTGCTAGAGACGGGGAGGGGGCCTACGAGCAGTATGTC.

This clonotype was seen ten or more times. The V gene is TRBV27, the J gene TRBJ1-5; a weak D match, TRBD1 (6 bases). The CDR3 covers 15 residues. With 8 bases removed from V and 0 bases from J, the gap between germline ends came to 14 bases. Germline values: CDR1 MNHEY, CDR2 SMNVEV (reference sequence). The DNA of the CDR3 is TGTGCCAGCCACGGACAGCCCTATAGCAATCAGCCCCAGCATTTT. It yields the protein CASHGQPYSNQPQHF.

V is TRBV3-1 and J is TRBJ2-5; the D gene is possibly TRBD1 (6 bases). Germline CDR1 reads LGHDT; CDR2 reads YNNKEL (reference sequence). This CDR3 region has 13 residues. V was trimmed by 5 bases and J by 2 bases, leaving 9 bases between them. The CDR3 coding sequence is TGTGCCAGCAGCTCCGGGACACAAGAGACCCAGTACTTC. This codes for CASSSGTQETQYF.

The J gene is TRBJ1-1, the V gene TRBV5-1; weak D call: TRBD1 (5 bases). Germline CDR1 is SGHRS and CDR2 is YFSETQ. The length of the CDR3 is 18 residues. V lost 5 bases to trimming and J lost 0 bases, with 23 bases between them. The chain's CDR3 is CASSPVTGLMLMNTEAFF. Here the CDR3 DNA reads TGCGCCAGCAGTCCGGTAACAGGATTGATGTTGATGAACACTGAAGCTTTCTTT.

This clonotype showed up many times. CDR3 nucleotides: TGTGCCAGCAGTTCTGGACGGACGGCTGATACGCAGTATTTT. Translation gives CASSSGRTADTQYF. The rearrangement joins TRBV27 to TRBJ2-3; the D is unclear. Looked up from germline, CDR1 is MNHEY and CDR2 is SMNVEV (reference sequence). The germline V and J ends were trimmed by 4 bases and 6 bases, with 14 bases remaining between them. CDR3 length equals 14 residues.

The table lists this clonotype with many counts. The CDR3 DNA is TGTGCCAGCAGTCCTCGGGACGGATACTACGAGCAGTACTTC. Translating gives CASSPRDGYYEQYF. The chain recombines TRBV6-1 with TRBJ2-7; tentatively, D is TRBD1 or TRBD2 (5 bases each). This CDR3 spans 14 amino acids. Germline CDR1 reads MNHNS; CDR2 reads SASEGT. The V and J ends lost 5 bases and 3 bases respectively, with 14 bases between them.